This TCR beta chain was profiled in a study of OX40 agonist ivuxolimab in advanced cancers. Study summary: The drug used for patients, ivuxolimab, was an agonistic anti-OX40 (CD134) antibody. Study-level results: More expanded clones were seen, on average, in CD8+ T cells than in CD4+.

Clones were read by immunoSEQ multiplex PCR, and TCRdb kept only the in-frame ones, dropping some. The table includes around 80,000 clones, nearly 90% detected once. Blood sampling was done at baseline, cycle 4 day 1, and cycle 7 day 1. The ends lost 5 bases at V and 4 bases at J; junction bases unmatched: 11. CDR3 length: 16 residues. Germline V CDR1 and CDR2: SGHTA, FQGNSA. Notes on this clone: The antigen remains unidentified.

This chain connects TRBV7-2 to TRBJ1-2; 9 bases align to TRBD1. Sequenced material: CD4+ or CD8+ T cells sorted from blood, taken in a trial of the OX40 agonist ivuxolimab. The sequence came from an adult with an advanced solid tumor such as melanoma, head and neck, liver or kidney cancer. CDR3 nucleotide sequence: TGTGCCAGCAGCCCGGAAGGGACAGGGATCAGCTATGGCTACACCTTC. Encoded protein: CASSPEGTGISYGYTF.